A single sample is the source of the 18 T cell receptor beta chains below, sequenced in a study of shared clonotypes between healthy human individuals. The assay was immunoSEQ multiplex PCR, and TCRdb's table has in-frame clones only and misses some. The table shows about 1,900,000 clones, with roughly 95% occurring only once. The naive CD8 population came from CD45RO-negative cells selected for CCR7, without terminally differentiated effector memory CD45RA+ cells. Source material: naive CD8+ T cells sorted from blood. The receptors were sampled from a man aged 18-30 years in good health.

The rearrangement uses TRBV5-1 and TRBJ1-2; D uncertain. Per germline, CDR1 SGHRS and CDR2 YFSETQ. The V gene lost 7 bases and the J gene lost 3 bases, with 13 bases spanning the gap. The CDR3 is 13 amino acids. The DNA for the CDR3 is TGCGCCAGCTTCTGGGCCAGGTACTATGGCTACACCTTC. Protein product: CASFWARYYGYTF. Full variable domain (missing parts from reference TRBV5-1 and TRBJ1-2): KAGVTQTPRYLIKTRGQQVTLSCSPISGHRSVSWYQQTPGQGLQFLFEYFSETQRNKGNFPGRFSGRQFSNSRSEMNVSTLELGDSALYLCASFWARYYGYTFGSGTRLTVV.

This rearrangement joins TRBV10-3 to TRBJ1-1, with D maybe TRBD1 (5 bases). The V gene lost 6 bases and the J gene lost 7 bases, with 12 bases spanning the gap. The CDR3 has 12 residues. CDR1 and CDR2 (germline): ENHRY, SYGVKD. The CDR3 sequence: CAIRAGGNEAFF. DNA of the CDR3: TGTGCCATCAGGGCGGGGGGGAATGAAGCTTTCTTT.

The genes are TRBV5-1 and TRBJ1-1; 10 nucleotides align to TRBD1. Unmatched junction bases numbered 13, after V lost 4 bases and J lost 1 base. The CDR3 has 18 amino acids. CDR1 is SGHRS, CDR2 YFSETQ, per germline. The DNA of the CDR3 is TGCGCCAGCAGCCTGGATTGGACAGGGGGAAGTGGGAACACTGAAGCTTTCTTT. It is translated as CASSLDWTGGSGNTEAFF.

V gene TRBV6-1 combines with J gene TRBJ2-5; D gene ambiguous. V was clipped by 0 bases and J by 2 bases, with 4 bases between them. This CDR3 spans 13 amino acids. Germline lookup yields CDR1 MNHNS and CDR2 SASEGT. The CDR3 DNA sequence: TGTGCCAGCAGTGAAGCGATACAAGAGACCCAGTACTTC. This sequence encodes CASSEAIQETQYF.

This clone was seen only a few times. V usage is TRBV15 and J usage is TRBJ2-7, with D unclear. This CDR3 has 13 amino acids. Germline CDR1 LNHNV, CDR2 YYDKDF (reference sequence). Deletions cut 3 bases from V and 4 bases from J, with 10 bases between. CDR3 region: CATSRLIQYEQYF. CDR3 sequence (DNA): TGTGCCACCAGCAGGCTAATCCAGTACGAGCAGTACTTC.

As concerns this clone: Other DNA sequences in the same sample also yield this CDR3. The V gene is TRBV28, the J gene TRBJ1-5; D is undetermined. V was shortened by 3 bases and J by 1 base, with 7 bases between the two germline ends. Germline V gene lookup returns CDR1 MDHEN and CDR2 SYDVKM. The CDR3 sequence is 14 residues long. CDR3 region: CASSLTGSNQPQHF. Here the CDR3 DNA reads TGTGCCAGCAGTTTGACGGGGAGCAATCAGCCCCAGCATTTT.

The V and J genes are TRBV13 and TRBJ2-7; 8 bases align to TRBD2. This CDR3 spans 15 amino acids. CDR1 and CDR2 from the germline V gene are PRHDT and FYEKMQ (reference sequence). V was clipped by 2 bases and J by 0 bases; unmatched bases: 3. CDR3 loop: CASSLTSGPSYEQYF. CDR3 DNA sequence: TGTGCCAGCAGCTTAACTAGCGGCCCCTCCTACGAGCAGTACTTC.

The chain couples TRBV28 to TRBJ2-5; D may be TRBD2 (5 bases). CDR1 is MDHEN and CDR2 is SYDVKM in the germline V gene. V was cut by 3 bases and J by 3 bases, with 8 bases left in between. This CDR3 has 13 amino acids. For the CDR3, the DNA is TGTGCCAGCAGTTTCCTAGCCAAAGAGACCCAGTACTTC. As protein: CASSFLAKETQYF. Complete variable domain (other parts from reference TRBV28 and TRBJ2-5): DVKVTQSSRYLVKRTGEKVFLECVQDMDHENMFWYRQDPGLGLRLIYFSYDVKMKEKGDIPEGYSVSREKKERFSLILESASTNQTSMYLCASSFLAKETQYFGPGTRLLVL.

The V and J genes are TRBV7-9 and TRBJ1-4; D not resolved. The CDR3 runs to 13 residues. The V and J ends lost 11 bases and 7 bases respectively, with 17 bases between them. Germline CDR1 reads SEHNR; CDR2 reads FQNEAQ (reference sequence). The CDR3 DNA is TGTGCCTCCATCGCTGGGTGGGGTGAAAAACTGTTTTTT. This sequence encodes CASIAGWGEKLFF.

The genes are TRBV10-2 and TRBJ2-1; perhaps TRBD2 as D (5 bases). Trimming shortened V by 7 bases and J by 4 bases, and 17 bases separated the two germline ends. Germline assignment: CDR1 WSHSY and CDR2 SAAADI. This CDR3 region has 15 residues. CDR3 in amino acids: CASNPGNMRYNEQFF. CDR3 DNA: TGCGCCAGCAATCCGGGGAACATGAGGTACAATGAGCAGTTCTTC.

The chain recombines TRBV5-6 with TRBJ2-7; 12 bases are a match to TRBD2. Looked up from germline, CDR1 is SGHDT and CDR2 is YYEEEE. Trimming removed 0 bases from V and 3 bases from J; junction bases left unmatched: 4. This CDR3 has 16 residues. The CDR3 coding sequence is TGTGCCAGCAGCTTGGGACTAGCGGGGGAAATCTACGAGCAGTACTTC. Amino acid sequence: CASSLGLAGEIYEQYF.

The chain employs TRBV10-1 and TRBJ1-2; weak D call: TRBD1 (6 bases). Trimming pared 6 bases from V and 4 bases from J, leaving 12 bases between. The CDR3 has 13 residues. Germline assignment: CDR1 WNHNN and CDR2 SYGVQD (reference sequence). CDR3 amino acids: CASSPGQPYGYTF. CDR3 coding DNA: TGCGCCAGCAGCCCCGGACAGCCCTATGGCTACACCTTC.

The CDR3 region is CASSLSNTEAFF. Here the CDR3 DNA reads TGTGCCAGCAGCTTAAGCAACACTGAAGCTTTCTTT. The chain recombines TRBV5-4 with TRBJ1-1; D is unclear. The V end lost 2 bases, the J end lost 2 bases, and 4 bases lay between the germline ends. The CDR3 length is 12 residues. Per the germline V gene, CDR1 is SGHNT and CDR2 is YYREEE (reference sequence). Together with reference TRBV5-4 and TRBJ1-1, the CDR3 gives the full variable domain: ETGVTQSPTHLIKTRGQQVTLRCSSQSGHNTVSWYQQALGQGPQFIFQYYREEENGRGNFPPRFSGLQFPNYSSELNVNALELDDSALYLCASSLSNTEAFFGQGTRLTVV.

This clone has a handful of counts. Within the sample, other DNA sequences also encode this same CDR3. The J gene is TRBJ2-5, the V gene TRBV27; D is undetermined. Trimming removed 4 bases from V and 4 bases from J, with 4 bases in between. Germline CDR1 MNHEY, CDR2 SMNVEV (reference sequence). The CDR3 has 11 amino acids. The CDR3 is CASSWGETQYF. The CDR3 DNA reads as TGTGCCAGCAGTTGGGGAGAGACCCAGTACTTC.

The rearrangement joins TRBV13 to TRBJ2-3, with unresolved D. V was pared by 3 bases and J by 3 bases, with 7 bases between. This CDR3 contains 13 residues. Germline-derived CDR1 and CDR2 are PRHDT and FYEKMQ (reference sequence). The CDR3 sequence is CASSFLSTDTQYF. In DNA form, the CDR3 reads TGTGCCAGCAGCTTCCTTTCAACAGATACGCAGTATTTT.

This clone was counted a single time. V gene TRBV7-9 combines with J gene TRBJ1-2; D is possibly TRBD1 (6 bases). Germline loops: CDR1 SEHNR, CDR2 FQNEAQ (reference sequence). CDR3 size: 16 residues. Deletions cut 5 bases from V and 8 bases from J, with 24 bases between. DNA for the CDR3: TGTGCCAGCAGCCGGACAGTTCAACCTTTGGGCGAGGGCTACACCTTC. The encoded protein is CASSRTVQPLGEGYTF.

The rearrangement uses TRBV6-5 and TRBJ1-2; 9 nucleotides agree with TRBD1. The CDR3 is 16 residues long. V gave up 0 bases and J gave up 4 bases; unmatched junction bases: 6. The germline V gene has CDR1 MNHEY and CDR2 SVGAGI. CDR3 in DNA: TGTGCCAGCAGTTACTCGACGGGGACAGGGCCCTATGGCTACACCTTC. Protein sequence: CASSYSTGTGPYGYTF.

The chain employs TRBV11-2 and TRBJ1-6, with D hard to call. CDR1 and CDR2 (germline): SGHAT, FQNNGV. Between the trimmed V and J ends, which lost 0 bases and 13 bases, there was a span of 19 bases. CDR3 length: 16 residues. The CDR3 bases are TGTGCCAGCAGCTTAGATCAGTTTAAGGTGACCAGGCCCCTCCACTTT. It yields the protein CASSLDQFKVTRPLHF.